A selection of T cell receptor beta chains follows, all from one sample in a study of blood T cells in healthy people across ages. MiXCR, run by TCRdb on the 5' RACE reads, gives a single entry per CDR3 protein. The sample shows over a million distinct CDR3 sequences, 35% to 45% of them seen only once. Specimen: blood. These receptors were collected from a woman under 30 in good health. The CDR3 runs from the conserved cysteine through the conserved F or W. D genes are given only for firm matches. Clone sizes are given selectively: once, few, many, or a class where the clone is expanded.

j_call clone_size d_call v_call cdr3_nt cdr3_aa
TRBJ1-1 - - TRBV18 TGTGCCAGCTCACCACCGGGGCCCTTGAACACTGAAGCTTTCTTT CASSPPGPLNTEAFF
TRBJ1-6 - - TRBV14 TGTGCCAGCAGCCAAGGTGCCAGTAATTCACCCCTCCACTTT CASSQGASNSPLHF
TRBJ1-4 - - TRBV20-1 TGCAGCGCGTGGGCGGGCTCGATAGAAAAACTGTTTTTT CSAWAGSIEKLFF
TRBJ2-3 - - TRBV5-1 TGCGCCAGCAGCTTGGTATCGCAGCCCACAGATACGCAGTATTTT CASSLVSQPTDTQYF
TRBJ2-7 few - TRBV5-1 TGCGCCAGCAGCTTGGAGGGCCCCACCTCCTACGAGCAGTACTTC CASSLEGPTSYEQYF
TRBJ2-5 - TRBD1 TRBV20-1 TGCAGTGCTAGTGGGGACAGGGAAACTAACCAAGAGACCCAGTACTTC CSASGDRETNQETQYF
TRBJ2-7 - TRBD1 TRBV27 TGTGCCAGCAGTTGGGGGGGGACAGGGTTCGACGAGCAGTACTTC CASSWGGTGFDEQYF
TRBJ1-2 - TRBD1 TRBV9 TGTGCCAGCAGCACAAGGGGGCTAGGAGGCTACACCTTC CASSTRGLGGYTF
TRBJ2-1 - - TRBV12-3/TRBV12-4 TGTGCCAGCAGTTTCGAGGGACTTCCGTTCTTC CASSFEGLPFF
TRBJ2-3 once - TRBV20-1 TGTAGTGCCGCCCCCGGGACATCTAGCACAGATACGCAGTATTTT CSAAPGTSSTDTQYF
TRBJ1-2 - TRBD1 TRBV6-5 TGTGCCAGCAGTCCCCTGACAGGGGGCTGGAACTATGGCTACACCTTC CASSPLTGGWNYGYTF
TRBJ1-5 once - TRBV6-1 TGTGCCAGCAGTGAAGGCAGATATAGCAATCAGCCCCAGCATTTT CASSEGRYSNQPQHF
TRBJ2-1 - - TRBV20-1 TGCAGTGCGGCTCCTTCCGGGCCACGCAATGAGCAGTTCTTC CSAAPSGPRNEQFF
TRBJ1-2 - TRBD1 TRBV7-2 TGTGCCAGCAGCCAACAACCGGGACAGGGGAATGGCTACACCTTC CASSQQPGQGNGYTF
TRBJ2-3 - TRBD1 TRBV24-1 TGTGCCACCATGGGACAGGCAAGCACAGATACGCAGTATTTT CATMGQASTDTQYF
TRBJ2-2 - TRBD1 TRBV12-3/TRBV12-4 TGTGCCACGGACAGGGGGCCGGGCACCGGGGAGCTGTTTTTT CATDRGPGTGELFF
TRBJ2-3 - TRBD1 TRBV20-1 TGCAGTGCTAGAGATACGGGACAGCTCACAGATACGCAGTATTTT CSARDTGQLTDTQYF
TRBJ1-6 - TRBD1 TRBV10-3 TGTGCCATCAGTGAGTCTTGGACTGGGACAGATTATAATTCACCCCTCCACTTT CAISESWTGTDYNSPLHF
TRBJ2-2 - - TRBV6-5 TGTGCCAGCAGTTACGCACCTTACACCGGGGAGCTGTTTTTT CASSYAPYTGELFF
TRBJ1-4 - - TRBV2 TGTGCCAGCAGTGAAGCGGCGGGGTTAGGCGAAAAACTGTTTTTT CASSEAAGLGEKLFF
TRBJ2-1 once - TRBV5-6 TGTGCCAGCAGCAGAGGGTGGGATGAGCAGTTCTTC CASSRGWDEQFF
TRBJ2-7 few - TRBV27 TGTGCCAGCAGCAATTACAGGGGAGGAATCTACGAGCAGTACTTC CASSNYRGGIYEQYF
TRBJ2-6 - TRBD1 TRBV2 TGTGCCAGCAGTGAAGGGACAGGGATCCCTGGGGCCAACGTCCTGACTTTC CASSEGTGIPGANVLTF
TRBJ2-3 - TRBD2 TRBV4-2 TGTGCCAGCAGCCAAGGGACTAGCGGGGGCTACACAGATACGCAGTATTTT CASSQGTSGGYTDTQYF
TRBJ2-2 few - TRBV5-1 TGCGCCAGCAGCTTGGAGTACAACACCGGGGAGCTGTTTTTT CASSLEYNTGELFF
TRBJ1-1 - - TRBV27 TGTGCCAGCGGGGGGGGAACAGGATCTGAAGCTTTCTTT CASGGGTGSEAFF
TRBJ2-5 - TRBD2 TRBV28 TGTGCCAGCACCGTTCCGGGACTACAAGAGACCCAGTACTTC CASTVPGLQETQYF